This passage covers 8 T cell receptor beta chains from one sample sequenced in a study of shared clonotypes between healthy human individuals. The repertoire was sequenced with immunoSEQ multiplex PCR; TCRdb's copy has only in-frame clones and lacks some. The repertoire holds around 1 million clones, 70% to 85% seen once, with about 1.5% in the top ten. Sequenced input: memory CD4+ T cells sorted from blood. Stated subset: CD45RA-negative fraction. These receptors were collected from a man between 18 and 29 years old in good health.

This chain joins TRBV6-1 and TRBJ1-2; TRBD1 might be the D (6 bases). The CDR3 is made up of 13 amino acids. Trimming cost V 6 bases and J 5 bases, with 13 bases left between them. Germline V gene sequence: CDR1 MNHNS, CDR2 SASEGT. The CDR3 sequence is CASSRDTRYGYTF. In DNA form, the CDR3 reads TGTGCCAGCAGCCGGGACACCAGATATGGCTACACCTTC.

J is TRBJ2-2 and V is TRBV5-1, with D possibly TRBD2 on 6 matching bases. Trimming took off 0 bases at V and 5 bases at J, with 11 bases between the two ends. CDR1 and CDR2 (germline): SGHRS, YFSETQ. The CDR3 runs to 15 residues. In nucleotides, the CDR3 is TGCGCCAGCAGCTTGGTGGGCGCGGGGACCGGGGAGCTGTTTTTT. It codes for CASSLVGAGTGELFF.

V usage is TRBV5-6 and J usage is TRBJ2-3; TRBD1 matches at 7 bases. The germline V gene has CDR1 SGHDT and CDR2 YYEEEE. The CDR3 length is 15 residues. Trimming cost V 1 base and J 4 bases; bases outside gene matches: 6. In DNA form, the CDR3 reads TGTGCCAGCAGCTTGTCTGGGGACAGCTCAGATACGCAGTATTTT. The encoded protein is CASSLSGDSSDTQYF.

The chain is built from TRBV10-2 and TRBJ2-7; 9 positions agree with TRBD1. Germline CDR1 reads WSHSY; CDR2 reads SAAADI. CDR3 length: 15 amino acids. Trimming removed 2 bases from V and 7 bases from J; junction bases left unmatched: 9. The CDR3 spells CASSETGTGLLEQYF. The DNA for the CDR3 is TGCGCCAGCAGTGAGACCGGGACAGGGTTGTTAGAGCAGTACTTC.

The V gene is TRBV4-2, the J gene TRBJ1-4; no definite D call. The CDR3 has 15 residues. The V gene lost 5 bases and the J gene lost 5 bases, with 15 bases spanning the gap. Germline V gene sequence: CDR1 LGHNA, CDR2 YNFKEQ. CDR3 in DNA: TGTGCCAGCAGCTCAGAACTCGGTTACAATGAAAAACTGTTTTTT. Residues: CASSSELGYNEKLFF.

This sequence joins TRBV7-2 and TRBJ2-4; 10 nucleotides agree with TRBD2. This CDR3 spans 15 amino acids. V gave up 5 bases and J gave up 9 bases; unmatched junction bases: 10. Germline-derived CDR1 and CDR2 are SGHTA and FQGNSA. CDR3: CASSPTRGLATIQYF. The CDR3, as DNA: TGTGCCAGCAGCCCAACACGGGGACTAGCGACCATTCAGTACTTC. Filled out from reference TRBV7-2 and TRBJ2-4, the complete variable domain reads GAGVSQSPSNKVTEKGKDVELRCDPISGHTALYWYRQSLGQGLEFLIYFQGNSAPDKSGLPSDRFSAERTGGSVSTLTIQRTQQEDSAVYLCASSPTRGLATIQYFGAGTRLSVL.

This chain uses TRBV28 with TRBJ2-5, with 11 positions matching TRBD2. This CDR3 comprises 14 residues. V lost 6 bases and J lost 5; bases outside the gene matches: 5. Germline-derived CDR1 and CDR2 are MDHEN and SYDVKM. This CDR3 reads CASSQPSGGETQYF. The CDR3 DNA reads as TGTGCCAGCAGCCAACCTAGCGGGGGGGAGACCCAGTACTTC.

The chain couples TRBV7-9 to TRBJ1-1; perhaps TRBD1 as D (5 bases). Per germline, CDR1 SEHNR and CDR2 FQNEAQ (reference sequence). The V gene lost 2 bases and the J gene lost 2 bases, with 18 bases spanning the gap. The length of the CDR3 is 17 residues. The CDR3 nucleotides read TGTGCCAGCAGCTTATATAGGGGTCAGGATCGAAACACTGAAGCTTTCTTT. It encodes CASSLYRGQDRNTEAFF.